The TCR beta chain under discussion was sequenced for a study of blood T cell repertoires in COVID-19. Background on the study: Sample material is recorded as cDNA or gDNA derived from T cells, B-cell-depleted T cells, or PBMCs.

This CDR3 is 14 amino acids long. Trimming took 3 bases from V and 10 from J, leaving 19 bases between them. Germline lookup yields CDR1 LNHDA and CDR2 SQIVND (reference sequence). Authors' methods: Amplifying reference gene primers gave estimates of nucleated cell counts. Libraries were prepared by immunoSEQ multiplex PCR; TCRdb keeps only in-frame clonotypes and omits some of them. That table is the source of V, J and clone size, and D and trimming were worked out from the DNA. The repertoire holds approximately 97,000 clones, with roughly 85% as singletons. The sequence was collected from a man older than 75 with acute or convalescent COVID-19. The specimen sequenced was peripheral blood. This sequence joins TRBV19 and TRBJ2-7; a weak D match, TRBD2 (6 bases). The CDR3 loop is CASSINQGGTGQYF. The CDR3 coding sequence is TGTGCCAGTAGTATTAACCAGGGAGGTACAGGCCAGTACTTC.